This record looks at one T cell receptor (beta chain) sequence and its context. Its antigen is undetermined. The table came from immunoSEQ multiplex PCR; TCRdb's copy has only in-frame clones and leaves some out. The sample has roughly 71,000 clones; approximately 86% are singletons. The data stem from a study of a mutant IDH1 vaccine in newly diagnosed glioma. Time point specified: baseline, week 1 (first vaccination visit). The sample's treatment: pre-vaccination baseline after standard-of-care therapy. Regarding the study as a whole: Vaccination elicited immune responses in around 93% of patients.

The receptor was derived from a man aged 25-40 years with glioma. Sequences were derived from PBMCs, sampled from a glioma patient treated with radiotherapy, temozolomide or both.

CDR3 residues: CASSLVVSDEQYF. The CDR3 nucleotides are TGTGCCAGCAGCTTAGTGGTGTCGGACGAGCAGTACTTC. J is TRBJ2-7 and V is TRBV7-9; D gene ambiguous. The germline V gene encodes CDR1 SEHNR and CDR2 FQNEAQ (reference sequence). This CDR3 has 13 residues. With 1 base removed from V and 5 bases from J, the gap between germline ends came to 9 bases.